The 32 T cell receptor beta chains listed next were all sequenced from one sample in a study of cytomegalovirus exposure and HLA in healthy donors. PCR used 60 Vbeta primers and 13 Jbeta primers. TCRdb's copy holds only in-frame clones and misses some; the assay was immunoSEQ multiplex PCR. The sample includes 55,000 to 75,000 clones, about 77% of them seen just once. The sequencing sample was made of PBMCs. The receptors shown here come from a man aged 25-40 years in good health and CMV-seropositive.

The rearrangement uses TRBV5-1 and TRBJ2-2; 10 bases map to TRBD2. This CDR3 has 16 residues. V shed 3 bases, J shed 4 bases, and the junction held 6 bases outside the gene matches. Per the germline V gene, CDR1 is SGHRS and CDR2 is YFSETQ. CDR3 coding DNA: TGCGCCAGCAGCTCGGAGCGGGGGGGTAGCACCGGGGAGCTGTTTTTT. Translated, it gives CASSSERGGSTGELFF.

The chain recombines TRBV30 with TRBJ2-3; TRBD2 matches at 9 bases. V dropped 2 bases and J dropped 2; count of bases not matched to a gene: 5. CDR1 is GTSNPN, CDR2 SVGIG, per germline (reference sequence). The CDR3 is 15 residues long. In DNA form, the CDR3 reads TGTGCCTGGAGTTTTGGGACTAGCACCACAGATACGCAGTATTTT. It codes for CAWSFGTSTTDTQYF.

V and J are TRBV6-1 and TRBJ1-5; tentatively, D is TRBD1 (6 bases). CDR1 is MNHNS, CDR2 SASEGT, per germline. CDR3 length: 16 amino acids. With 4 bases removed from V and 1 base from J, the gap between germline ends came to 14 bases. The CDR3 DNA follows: TGTGCCAGCAGTGCCGGACAGTTCCCGAGCAATCAGCCCCAGCATTTT. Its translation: CASSAGQFPSNQPQHF.

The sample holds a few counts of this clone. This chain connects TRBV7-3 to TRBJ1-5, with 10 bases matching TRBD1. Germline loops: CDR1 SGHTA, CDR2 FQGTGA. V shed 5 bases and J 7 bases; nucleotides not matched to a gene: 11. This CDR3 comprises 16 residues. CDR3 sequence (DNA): TGTGCCAGCAGCCCCCTTGTTGGGACAGGGGACCAGCCCCAGCATTTT. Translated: CASSPLVGTGDQPQHF.

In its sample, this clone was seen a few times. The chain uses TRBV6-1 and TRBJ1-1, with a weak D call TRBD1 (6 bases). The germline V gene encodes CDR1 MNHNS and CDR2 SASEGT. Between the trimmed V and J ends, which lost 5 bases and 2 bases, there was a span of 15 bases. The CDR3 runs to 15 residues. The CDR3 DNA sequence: TGTGCCAGCAGTCCTACTCAACAGGGTAACACTGAAGCTTTCTTT. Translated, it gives CASSPTQQGNTEAFF.

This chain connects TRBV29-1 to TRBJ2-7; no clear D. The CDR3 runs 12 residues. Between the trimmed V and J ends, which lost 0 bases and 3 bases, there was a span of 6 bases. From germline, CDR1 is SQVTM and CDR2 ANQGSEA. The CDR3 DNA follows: TGCAGCGTTGAAGATTTCGGCTACGAGCAGTACTTC. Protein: CSVEDFGYEQYF.

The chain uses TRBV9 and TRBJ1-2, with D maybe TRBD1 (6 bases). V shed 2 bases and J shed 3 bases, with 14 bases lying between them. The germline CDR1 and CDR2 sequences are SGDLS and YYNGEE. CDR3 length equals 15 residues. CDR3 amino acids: CASSVRGQPDYGYTF. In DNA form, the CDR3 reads TGTGCCAGCAGCGTTCGAGGACAGCCGGACTATGGCTACACCTTC.

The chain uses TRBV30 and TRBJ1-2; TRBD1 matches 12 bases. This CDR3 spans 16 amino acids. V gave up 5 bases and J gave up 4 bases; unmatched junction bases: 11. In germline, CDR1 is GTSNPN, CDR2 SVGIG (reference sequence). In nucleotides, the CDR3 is TGTGCCTGGCGGCTAACGGGACAGGGGGCTCGCTATGGCTACACCTTC. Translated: CAWRLTGQGARYGYTF.

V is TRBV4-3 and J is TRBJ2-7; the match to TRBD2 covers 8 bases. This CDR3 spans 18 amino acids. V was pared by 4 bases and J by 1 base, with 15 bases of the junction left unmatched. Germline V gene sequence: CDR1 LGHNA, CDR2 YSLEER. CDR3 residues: CASSPSGGGSSPSYEQYF. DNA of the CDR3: TGCGCCAGCAGCCCCTCGGGGGGGGGCAGCAGTCCTTCCTACGAGCAGTACTTC.

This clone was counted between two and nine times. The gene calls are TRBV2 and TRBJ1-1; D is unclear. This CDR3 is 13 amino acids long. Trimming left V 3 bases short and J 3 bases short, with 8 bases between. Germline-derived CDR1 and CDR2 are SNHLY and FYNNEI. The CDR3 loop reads CASSETGYTEAFF. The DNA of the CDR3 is TGTGCCAGCAGTGAGACTGGCTACACTGAAGCTTTCTTT.

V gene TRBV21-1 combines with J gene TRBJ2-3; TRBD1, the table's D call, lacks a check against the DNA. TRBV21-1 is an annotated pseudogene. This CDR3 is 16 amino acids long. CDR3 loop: CASSQGSENYTDTQYF. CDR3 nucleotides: TGTGCCAGCAGCCAGGGGTCGGAGAACTACACAGATACGCAGTATTTT.

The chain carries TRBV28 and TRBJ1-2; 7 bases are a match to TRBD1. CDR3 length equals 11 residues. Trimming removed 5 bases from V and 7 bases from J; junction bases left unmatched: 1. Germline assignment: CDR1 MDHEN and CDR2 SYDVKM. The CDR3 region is CASSRTGGYTF. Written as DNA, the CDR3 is TGTGCCAGCAGTAGGACAGGTGGCTACACCTTC.

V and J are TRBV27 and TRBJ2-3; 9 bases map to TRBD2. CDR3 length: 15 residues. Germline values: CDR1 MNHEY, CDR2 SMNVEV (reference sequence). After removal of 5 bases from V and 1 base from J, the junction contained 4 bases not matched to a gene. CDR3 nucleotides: TGTGCCAGCAGTCTAGCTAGCGGGGGCACAGATACGCAGTATTTT. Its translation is CASSLASGGTDTQYF.

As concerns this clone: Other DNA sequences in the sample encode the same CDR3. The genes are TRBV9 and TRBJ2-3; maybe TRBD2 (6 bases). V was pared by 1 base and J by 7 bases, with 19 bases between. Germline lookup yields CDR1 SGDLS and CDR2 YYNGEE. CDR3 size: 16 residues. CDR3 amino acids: CASSVPVWGGPNTQYF. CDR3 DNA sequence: TGTGCCAGCAGCGTACCGGTTTGGGGAGGCCCTAATACGCAGTATTTT.

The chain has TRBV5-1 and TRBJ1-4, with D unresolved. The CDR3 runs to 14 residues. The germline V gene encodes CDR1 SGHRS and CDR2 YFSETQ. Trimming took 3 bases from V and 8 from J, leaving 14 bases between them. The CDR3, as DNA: TGCGCCAGCAGCTGGACTTCTCAAGGAGAAAAACTGTTTTTT. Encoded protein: CASSWTSQGEKLFF.

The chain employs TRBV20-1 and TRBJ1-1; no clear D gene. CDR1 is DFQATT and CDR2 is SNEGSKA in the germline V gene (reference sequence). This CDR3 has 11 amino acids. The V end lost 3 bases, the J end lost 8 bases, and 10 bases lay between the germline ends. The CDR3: CSARRAMEAFF. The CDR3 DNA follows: TGCAGTGCTAGGAGGGCCATGGAAGCTTTCTTT.

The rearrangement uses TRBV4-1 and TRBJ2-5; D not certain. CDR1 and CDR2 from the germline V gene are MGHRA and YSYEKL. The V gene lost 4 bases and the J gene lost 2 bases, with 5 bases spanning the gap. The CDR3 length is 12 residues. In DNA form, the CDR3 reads TGCGCCAGCAGCCGGAGTCAAGAGACCCAGTACTTC. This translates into CASSRSQETQYF.

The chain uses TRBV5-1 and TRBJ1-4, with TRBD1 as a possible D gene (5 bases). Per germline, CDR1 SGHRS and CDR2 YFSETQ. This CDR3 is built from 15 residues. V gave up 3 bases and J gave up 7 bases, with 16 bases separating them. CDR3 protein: CASSSGGAGGEKLFF. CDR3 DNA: TGCGCCAGCAGCTCAGGAGGGGCCGGAGGTGAAAAACTGTTTTTT.

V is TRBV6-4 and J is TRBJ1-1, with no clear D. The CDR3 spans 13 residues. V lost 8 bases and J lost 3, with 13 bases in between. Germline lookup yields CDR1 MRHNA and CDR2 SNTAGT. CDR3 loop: CASRDQVDTEAFF. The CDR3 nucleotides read TGTGCCAGCCGCGACCAGGTGGACACTGAAGCTTTCTTT.

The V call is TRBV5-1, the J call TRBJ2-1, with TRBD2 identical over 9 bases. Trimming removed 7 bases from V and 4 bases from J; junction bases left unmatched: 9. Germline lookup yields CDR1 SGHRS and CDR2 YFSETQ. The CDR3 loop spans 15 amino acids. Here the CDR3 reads CASSVSGGSYNEQFF. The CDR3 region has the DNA TGCGCCAGCTCTGTTAGCGGGGGAAGTTACAATGAGCAGTTCTTC.

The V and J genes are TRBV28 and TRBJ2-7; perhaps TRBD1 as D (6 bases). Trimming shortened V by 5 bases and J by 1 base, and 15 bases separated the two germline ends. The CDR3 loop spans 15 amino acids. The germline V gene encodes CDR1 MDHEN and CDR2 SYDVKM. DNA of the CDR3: TGTGCCAGCAGTGATCGAGACAGGAGGTCCTACGAGCAGTACTTC. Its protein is CASSDRDRRSYEQYF.

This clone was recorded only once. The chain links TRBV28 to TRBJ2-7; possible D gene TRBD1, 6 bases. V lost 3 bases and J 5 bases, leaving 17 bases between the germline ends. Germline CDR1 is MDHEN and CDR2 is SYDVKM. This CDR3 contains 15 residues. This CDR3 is CASSFGTGLLHEQYF. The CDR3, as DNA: TGTGCCAGCAGTTTTGGTACAGGGCTACTCCACGAGCAGTACTTC.

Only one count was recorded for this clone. In nucleotides, the CDR3 is TGTGCCAGCAGCCTCTCGGGGGGCGGATGGACAGATACGCAGTATTTT. It translates to CASSLSGGGWTDTQYF. The genes are TRBV7-2 and TRBJ2-3; D may be TRBD2 (7 bases). This CDR3 contains 16 residues. Germline CDR1 and CDR2: SGHTA and FQGNSA. Trimming pared 5 bases from V and 3 bases from J, leaving 18 bases between.

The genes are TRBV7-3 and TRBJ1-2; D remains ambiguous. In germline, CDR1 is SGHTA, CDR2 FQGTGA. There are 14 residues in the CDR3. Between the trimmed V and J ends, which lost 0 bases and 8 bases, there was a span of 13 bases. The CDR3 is CASSLTPGLEGYTF. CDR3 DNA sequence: TGTGCCAGCAGCTTAACGCCGGGGTTGGAAGGCTACACCTTC. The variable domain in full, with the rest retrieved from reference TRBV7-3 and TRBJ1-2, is GAGVSQTPSNKVTEKGKYVELRCDPISGHTALYWYRQSLGQGPEFLIYFQGTGAADDSGLPNDRFFAVRPEGSVSTLKIQRTERGDSAVYLCASSLTPGLEGYTFGSGTRLTVV.

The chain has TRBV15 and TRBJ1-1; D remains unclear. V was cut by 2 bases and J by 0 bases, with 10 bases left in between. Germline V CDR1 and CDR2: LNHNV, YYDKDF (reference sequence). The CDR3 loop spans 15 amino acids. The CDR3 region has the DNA TGTGCCACCAGCAGACTTTCGGGGATGAACACTGAAGCTTTCTTT. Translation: CATSRLSGMNTEAFF.

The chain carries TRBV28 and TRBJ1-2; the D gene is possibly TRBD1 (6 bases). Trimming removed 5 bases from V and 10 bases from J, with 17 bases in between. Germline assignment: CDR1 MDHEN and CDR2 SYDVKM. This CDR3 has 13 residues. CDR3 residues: CASSLRQTGSYTF. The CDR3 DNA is TGTGCCAGCAGTCTACGACAGACAGGCTCCTACACCTTC.

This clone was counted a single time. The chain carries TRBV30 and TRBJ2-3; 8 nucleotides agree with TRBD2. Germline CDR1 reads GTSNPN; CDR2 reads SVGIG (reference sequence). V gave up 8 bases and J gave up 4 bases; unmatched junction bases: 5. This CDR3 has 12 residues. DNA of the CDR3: TGTGCCGGGTGGCGGGGGGCAGATACGCAGTATTTT. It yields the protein CAGWRGADTQYF.

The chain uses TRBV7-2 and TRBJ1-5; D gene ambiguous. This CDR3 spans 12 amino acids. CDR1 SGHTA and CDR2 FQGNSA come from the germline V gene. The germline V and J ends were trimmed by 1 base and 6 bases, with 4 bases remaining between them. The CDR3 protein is CASSLGRQPQHF. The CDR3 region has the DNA TGTGCCAGCAGCTTAGGTCGTCAGCCCCAGCATTTT. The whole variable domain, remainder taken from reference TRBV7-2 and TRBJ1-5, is GAGVSQSPSNKVTEKGKDVELRCDPISGHTALYWYRQSLGQGLEFLIYFQGNSAPDKSGLPSDRFSAERTGGSVSTLTIQRTQQEDSAVYLCASSLGRQPQHFGDGTRLSIL.

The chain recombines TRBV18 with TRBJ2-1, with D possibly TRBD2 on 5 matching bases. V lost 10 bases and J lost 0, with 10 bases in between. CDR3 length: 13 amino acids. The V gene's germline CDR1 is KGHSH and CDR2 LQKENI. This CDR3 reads CATSRGSYNEQFF. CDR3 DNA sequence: TGTGCCACCTCCCGGGGCTCCTACAATGAGCAGTTCTTC.

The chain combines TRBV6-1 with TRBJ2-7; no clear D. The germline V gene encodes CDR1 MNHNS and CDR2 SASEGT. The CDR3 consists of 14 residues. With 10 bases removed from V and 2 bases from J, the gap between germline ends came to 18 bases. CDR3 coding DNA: TGTGCCACCCTTTCTTACAGCAATGCCTACGAGCAGTACTTC. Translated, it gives CATLSYSNAYEQYF.

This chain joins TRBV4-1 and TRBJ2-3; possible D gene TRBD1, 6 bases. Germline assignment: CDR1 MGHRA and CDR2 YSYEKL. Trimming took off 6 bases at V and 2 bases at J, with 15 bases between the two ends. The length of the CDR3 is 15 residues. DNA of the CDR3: TGCGCCAGCAGACGTATTGGGGGCCCCACAGATACGCAGTATTTT. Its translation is CASRRIGGPTDTQYF.

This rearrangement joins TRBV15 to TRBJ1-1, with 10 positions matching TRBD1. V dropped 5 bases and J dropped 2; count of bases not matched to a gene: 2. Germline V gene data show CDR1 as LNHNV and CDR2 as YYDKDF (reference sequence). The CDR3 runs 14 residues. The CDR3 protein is CATSDRGRNTEAFF. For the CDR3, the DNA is TGTGCCACCAGCGACAGGGGGCGCAACACTGAAGCTTTCTTT.